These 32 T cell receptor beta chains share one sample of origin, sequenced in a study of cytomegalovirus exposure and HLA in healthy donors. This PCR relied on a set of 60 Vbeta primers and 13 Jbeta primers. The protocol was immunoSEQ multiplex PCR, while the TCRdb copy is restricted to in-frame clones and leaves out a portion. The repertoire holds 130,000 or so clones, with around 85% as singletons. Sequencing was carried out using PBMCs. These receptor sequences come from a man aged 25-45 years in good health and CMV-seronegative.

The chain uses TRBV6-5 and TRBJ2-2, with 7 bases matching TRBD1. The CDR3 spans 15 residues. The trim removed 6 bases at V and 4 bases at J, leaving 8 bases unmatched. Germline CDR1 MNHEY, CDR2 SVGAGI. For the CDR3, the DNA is TGTGCCAGCAGCAGACAGGGTGTATCCACCGGGGAGCTGTTTTTT. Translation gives CASSRQGVSTGELFF.

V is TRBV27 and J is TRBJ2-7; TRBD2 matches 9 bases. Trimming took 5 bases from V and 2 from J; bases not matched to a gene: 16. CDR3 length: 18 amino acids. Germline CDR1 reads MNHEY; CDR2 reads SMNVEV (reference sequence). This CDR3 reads CASSILPLRGGNAYEQYF. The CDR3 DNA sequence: TGTGCCAGCAGTATCCTACCCCTGCGGGGGGGCAATGCCTACGAGCAGTACTTC.

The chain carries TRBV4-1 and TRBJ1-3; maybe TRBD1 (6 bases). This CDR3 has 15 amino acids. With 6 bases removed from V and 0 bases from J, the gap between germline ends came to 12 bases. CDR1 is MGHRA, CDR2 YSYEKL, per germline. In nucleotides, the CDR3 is TGCGCCAGCAGTCGGGACACGAGCTCTGGAAACACCATATATTTT. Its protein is CASSRDTSSGNTIYF.

The CDR3 region is CASSMYRTGRDSSYNEQFF. The DNA for the CDR3 is TGTGCCAGTAGTATGTATCGGACAGGGAGGGATAGCTCCTACAATGAGCAGTTCTTC. The chain links TRBV19 to TRBJ2-1, with D possibly being TRBD1 (8 bases). Germline V lookup: CDR1 LNHDA, CDR2 SQIVND (reference sequence). V was clipped by 3 bases and J by 0 bases, with 21 bases between them. CDR3 size: 19 residues.

CDR3 in DNA: TGCGCCAGCAGTGAGTCTGGGCATAAAGAGACCCAGTACTTC. This gives the protein CASSESGHKETQYF. The rearrangement uses TRBV10-2 and TRBJ2-5, with D unclear. V was pared by 0 bases and J by 3 bases, with 8 bases between. This CDR3 has 14 residues. CDR1 is WSHSY and CDR2 is SAAADI in the germline V gene.

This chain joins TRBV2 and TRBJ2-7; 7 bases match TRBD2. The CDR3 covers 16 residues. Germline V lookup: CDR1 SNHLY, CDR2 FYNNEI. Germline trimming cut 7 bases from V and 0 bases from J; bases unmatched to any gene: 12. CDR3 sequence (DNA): TGTGCCAGCATACCCGGGGAGCGGGGACCCTCCTACGAGCAGTACTTC. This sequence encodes CASIPGERGPSYEQYF.

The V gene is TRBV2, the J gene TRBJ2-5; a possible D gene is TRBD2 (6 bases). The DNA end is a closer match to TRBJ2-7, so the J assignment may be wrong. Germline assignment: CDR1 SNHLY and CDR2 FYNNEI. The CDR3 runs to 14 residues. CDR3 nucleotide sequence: TGTGCCAGCACCGAGGTACTAGCCTACCACGAGCAGTACTTC. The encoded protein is CASTEVLAYHEQYF.

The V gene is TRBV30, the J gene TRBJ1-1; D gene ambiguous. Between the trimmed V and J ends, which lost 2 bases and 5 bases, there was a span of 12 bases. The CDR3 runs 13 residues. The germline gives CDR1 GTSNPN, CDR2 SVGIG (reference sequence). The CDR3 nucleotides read TGTGCCTGGAGTCCCCGGAGGAGTACTGAAGCTTTCTTT. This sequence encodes CAWSPRRSTEAFF.

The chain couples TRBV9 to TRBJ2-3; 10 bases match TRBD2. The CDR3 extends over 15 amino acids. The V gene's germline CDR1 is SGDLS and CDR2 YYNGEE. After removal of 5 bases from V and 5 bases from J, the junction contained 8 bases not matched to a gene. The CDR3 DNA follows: TGTGCCAGCAGTAAAGCGGGGGGGTTGGGAGATACGCAGTATTTT. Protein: CASSKAGGLGDTQYF.

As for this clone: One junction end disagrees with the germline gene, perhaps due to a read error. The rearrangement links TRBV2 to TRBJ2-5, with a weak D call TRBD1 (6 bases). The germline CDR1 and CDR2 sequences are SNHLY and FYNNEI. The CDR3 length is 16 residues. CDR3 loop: CASSEAQGGWQEAQYF. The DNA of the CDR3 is TGTGCCAGCAGTGAAGCGCAAGGGGGATGGCAAGAGGCCCAGTACTTC.

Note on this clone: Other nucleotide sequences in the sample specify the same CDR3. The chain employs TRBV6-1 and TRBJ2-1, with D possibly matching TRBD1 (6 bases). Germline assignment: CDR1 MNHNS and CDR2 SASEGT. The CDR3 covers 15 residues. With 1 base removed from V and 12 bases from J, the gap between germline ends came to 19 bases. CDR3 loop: CASSEGGQGLVRQFF. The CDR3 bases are TGTGCCAGCAGTGAAGGGGGGCAGGGGCTGGTCAGGCAGTTCTTC.

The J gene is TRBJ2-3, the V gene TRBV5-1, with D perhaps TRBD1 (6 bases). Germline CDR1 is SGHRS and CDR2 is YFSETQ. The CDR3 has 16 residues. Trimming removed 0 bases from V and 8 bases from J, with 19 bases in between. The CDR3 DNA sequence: TGCGCCAGCAGCTTGGAACTAGATACAGGGCACGGTACGCAGTATTTT. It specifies CASSLELDTGHGTQYF.

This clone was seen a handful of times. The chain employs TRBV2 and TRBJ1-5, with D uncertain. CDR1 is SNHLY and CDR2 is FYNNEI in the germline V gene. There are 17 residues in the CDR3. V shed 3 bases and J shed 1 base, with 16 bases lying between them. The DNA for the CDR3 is TGTGCCAGCAGTGATGGTCAGGAAGGAAACAGCAATCAGCCCCAGCATTTT. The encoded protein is CASSDGQEGNSNQPQHF.

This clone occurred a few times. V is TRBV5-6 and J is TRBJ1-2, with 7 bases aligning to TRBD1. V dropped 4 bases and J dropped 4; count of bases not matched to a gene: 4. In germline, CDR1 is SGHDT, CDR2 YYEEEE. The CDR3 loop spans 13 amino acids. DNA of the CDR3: TGTGCCAGCAGCCTGGGACAGTCCTATGGCTACACCTTC. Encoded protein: CASSLGQSYGYTF.

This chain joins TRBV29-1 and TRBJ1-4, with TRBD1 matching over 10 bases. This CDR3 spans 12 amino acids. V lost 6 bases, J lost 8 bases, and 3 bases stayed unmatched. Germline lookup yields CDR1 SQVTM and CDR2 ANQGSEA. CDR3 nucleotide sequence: TGCAGCGTCCGGGACAGGGGCGAAAAACTGTTTTTT. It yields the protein CSVRDRGEKLFF.

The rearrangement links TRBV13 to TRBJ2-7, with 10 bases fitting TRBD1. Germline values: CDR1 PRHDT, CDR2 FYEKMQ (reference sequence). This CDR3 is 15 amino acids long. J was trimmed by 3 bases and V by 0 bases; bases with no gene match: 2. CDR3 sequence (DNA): TGTGCCAGCAGCTTAGGAGGGACAGGGGTCTACGAGCAGTACTTC. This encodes CASSLGGTGVYEQYF.

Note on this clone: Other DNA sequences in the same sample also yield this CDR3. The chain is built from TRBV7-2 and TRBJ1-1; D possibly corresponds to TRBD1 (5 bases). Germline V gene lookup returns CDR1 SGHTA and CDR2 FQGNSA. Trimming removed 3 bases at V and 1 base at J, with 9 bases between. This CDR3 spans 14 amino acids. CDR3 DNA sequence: TGTGCCAGCAGCTTCGGGGGGGGGAACACTGAAGCTTTCTTT. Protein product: CASSFGGGNTEAFF.

The chain's CDR3 is CASSSGGTATYEQYF. CDR3 in DNA: TGCGCCAGCAGCTCGGGAGGGACGGCAACCTACGAGCAGTACTTC. The rearrangement uses TRBV5-1 and TRBJ2-5, with 8 positions matching TRBD2. The DNA end is more similar to TRBJ2-7, so the J call may be wrong. Germline values: CDR1 SGHRS, CDR2 YFSETQ. CDR3 length: 15 residues.

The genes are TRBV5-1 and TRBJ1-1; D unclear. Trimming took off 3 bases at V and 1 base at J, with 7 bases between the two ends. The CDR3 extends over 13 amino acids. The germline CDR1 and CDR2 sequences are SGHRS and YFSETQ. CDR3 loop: CASSSRENTEAFF. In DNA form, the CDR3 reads TGCGCCAGCAGCTCGAGGGAGAACACTGAAGCTTTCTTT.

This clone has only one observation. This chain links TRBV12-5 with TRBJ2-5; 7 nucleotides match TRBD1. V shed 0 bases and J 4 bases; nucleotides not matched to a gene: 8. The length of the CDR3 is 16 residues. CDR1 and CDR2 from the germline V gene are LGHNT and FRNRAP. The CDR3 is CASGLVLGGIGETQYF. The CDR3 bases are TGTGCTAGTGGTTTGGTACTAGGGGGCATTGGAGAGACCCAGTACTTC.

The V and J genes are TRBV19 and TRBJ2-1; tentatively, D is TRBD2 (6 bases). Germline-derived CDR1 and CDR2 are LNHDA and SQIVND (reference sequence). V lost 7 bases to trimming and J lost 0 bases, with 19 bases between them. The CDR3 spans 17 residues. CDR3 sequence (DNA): TGTGCCAGTACCCCCGGGGGTAGGGGAGGCTCCTACAATGAGCAGTTCTTC. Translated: CASTPGGRGGSYNEQFF.

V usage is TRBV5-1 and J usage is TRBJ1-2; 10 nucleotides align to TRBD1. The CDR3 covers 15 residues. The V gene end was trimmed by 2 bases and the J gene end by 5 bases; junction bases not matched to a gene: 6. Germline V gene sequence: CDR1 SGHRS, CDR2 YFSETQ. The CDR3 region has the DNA TGCGCCAGCAGCTTCGATGGGACAGGGGTATATGGCTACACCTTC. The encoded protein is CASSFDGTGVYGYTF. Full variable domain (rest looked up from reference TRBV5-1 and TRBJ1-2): KAGVTQTPRYLIKTRGQQVTLSCSPISGHRSVSWYQQTPGQGLQFLFEYFSETQRNKGNFPGRFSGRQFSNSRSEMNVSTLELGDSALYLCASSFDGTGVYGYTFGSGTRLTVV.

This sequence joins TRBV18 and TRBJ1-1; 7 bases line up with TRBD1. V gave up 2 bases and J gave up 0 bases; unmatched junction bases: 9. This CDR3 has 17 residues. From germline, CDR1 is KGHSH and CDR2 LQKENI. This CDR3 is CASSPGVTGAMNTEAFF. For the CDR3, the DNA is TGTGCCAGCTCACCAGGGGTCACAGGGGCCATGAACACTGAAGCTTTCTTT.

CDR3 coding DNA: TGTGCCAGCAGCTTAGAGACTAGGATCTACAATGAGCAGTTCTTC. It translates to CASSLETRIYNEQFF. The rearrangement uses TRBV7-9 and TRBJ2-1; D perhaps matches TRBD2 (6 bases). V lost 1 base, J lost 3 bases, and 10 bases lay in between. The CDR3 totals 15 residues. The germline gives CDR1 SEHNR, CDR2 FQNEAQ (reference sequence).

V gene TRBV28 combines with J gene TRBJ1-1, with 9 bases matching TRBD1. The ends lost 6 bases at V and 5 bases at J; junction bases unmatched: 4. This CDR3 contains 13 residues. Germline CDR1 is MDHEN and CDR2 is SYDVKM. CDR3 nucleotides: TGTGCCAGCAGGGACAGGGGAGGAACTGAAGCTTTCTTT. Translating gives CASRDRGGTEAFF.

CDR3 region: CASSTTTVSYNEQFF. CDR3 coding DNA: TGTGCCAGCAGCACAACGACAGTCTCCTACAATGAGCAGTTCTTC. The rearrangement joins TRBV11-2 to TRBJ2-1, with D tentatively TRBD1 (5 bases). V shed 5 bases and J shed 0 bases, with 11 bases lying between them. The CDR3 has 15 amino acids. Germline loops: CDR1 SGHAT, CDR2 FQNNGV.

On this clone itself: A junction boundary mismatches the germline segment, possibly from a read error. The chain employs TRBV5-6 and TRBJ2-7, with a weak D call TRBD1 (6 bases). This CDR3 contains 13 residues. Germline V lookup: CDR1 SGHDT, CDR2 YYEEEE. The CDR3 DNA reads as TGTGCCAGCAGTTTGGACAGCTTCTACGAGCAGTACTTC. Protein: CASSLDSFYEQYF.

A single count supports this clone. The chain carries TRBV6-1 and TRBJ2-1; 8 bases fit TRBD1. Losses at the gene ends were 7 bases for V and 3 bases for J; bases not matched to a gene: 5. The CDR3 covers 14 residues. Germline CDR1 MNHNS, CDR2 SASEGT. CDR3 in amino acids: CASNRGQDYNEQFF. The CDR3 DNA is TGTGCCAGCAACCGGGGACAGGACTACAATGAGCAGTTCTTC.

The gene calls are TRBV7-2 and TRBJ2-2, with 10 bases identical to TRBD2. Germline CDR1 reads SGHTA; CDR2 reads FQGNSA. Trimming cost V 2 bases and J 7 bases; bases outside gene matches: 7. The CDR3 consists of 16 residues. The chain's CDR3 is CASSLTSGGAVGELFF. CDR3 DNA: TGTGCCAGCAGCTTAACGAGCGGGGGGGCGGTCGGGGAGCTGTTTTTT.

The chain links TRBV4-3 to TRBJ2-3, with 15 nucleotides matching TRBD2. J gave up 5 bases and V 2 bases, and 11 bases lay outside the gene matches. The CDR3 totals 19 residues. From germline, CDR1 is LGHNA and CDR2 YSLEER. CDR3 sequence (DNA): TGCGCCAGCAGCCAACAAGGGACTAGCGGGGGGTCTTATGGAGATACGCAGTATTTT. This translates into CASSQQGTSGGSYGDTQYF.

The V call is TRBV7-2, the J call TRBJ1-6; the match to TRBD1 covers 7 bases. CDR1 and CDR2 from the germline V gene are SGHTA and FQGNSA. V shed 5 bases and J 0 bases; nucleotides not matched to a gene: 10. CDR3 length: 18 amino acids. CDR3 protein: CASSRQGQLSSYNSPLHF. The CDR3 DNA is TGTGCCAGCAGCCGCCAGGGACAGCTGAGCTCCTATAATTCACCCCTCCACTTT.

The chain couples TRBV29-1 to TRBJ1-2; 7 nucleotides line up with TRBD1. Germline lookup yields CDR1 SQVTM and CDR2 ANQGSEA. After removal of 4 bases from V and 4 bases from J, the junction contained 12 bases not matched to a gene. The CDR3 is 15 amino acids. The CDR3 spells CSVGATGEGGYGYTF. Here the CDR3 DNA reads TGCAGCGTTGGGGCCACAGGGGAAGGCGGCTATGGCTACACCTTC.